This T cell receptor (beta chain) was sequenced in a study of T cells in Graves' hyperthyroidism and ophthalmopathy. Amplified TCR beta CDR3 regions came from RNA transcripts. When the TCR CDR3 underwent first-round RT-PCR, the HTBI primer set was used. TCRdb itself ran the multiplex PCR reads through MiXCR, one entry per CDR3 protein. The table includes 130,000 or so distinct CDR3 sequences, around 20% detected once. Participants, patients aged 18 to 65, had newly diagnosed hyperthyroidism with a duration under 2 months. Study-level points and caveats: Most expanded thyroid clonotypes above 0.001 recurred in blood.

CDR1 is MNHEY and CDR2 is SVGAGI in the germline V gene. This CDR3 is 15 amino acids long. J gave up 4 bases and V 2 bases, and 4 bases lay outside the gene matches. This clonotype was counted at least ten times. Its specificity is not known. Sequencing was carried out using blood. The chain carries TRBV6-5 and TRBJ1-3; TRBD1 aligns across 8 bases. This clonotype originated in a woman aged 45 to 65 with Graves' hyperthyroidism that later progressed to Graves' ophthalmopathy. The CDR3: CASSYQGDRGNTIYF. Written as DNA, the CDR3 is TGTGCCAGCAGTTACCAGGGGGACAGGGGAAACACCATATATTTT.